These 4 T cell receptor beta chains originate from one sample sequenced in a study of T-cell memory formation after mild COVID-19. MiXCR was run by TCRdb on the 5' RACE reads, yielding one entry per CDR3 protein. Among approximately 300,000 distinct CDR3 sequences, 15% to 20% were seen once, and the ten largest hold 20% to 25%. What was sequenced was PBMCs or a T cell subset sorted from them (not recorded which). Receptors were obtained from a man in his late teens or twenties who had mild COVID-19 (a few samples of this study predate the infection). Cell type and time point are not known.

J is TRBJ1-6 and V is TRBV6-5, with D perhaps TRBD1 (5 bases). V was clipped by 6 bases and J by 10 bases, with 16 bases between them. This CDR3 comprises 14 residues. Germline V gives CDR1 MNHEY, CDR2 SVGAGI. CDR3 DNA: TGTGCCAGCAGCTTGGGACCCCTTGGGTCACCCCTCCACTTT. It is translated as CASSLGPLGSPLHF.

This clonotype was seen a few times. The J gene is TRBJ1-2, the V gene TRBV4-2; no reliable D call. CDR3 size: 16 residues. Germline CDR1 and CDR2: LGHNA and YNFKEQ. The V gene lost 2 bases and the J gene lost 4 bases, with 17 bases spanning the gap. Here the CDR3 reads CASSQQLHSRFYGYTF. In nucleotides, the CDR3 is TGTGCCAGCAGCCAACAGTTGCACAGTCGATTCTATGGCTACACCTTC.

This clonotype was detected a few times. This rearrangement joins TRBV2 to TRBJ2-7; D uncertain. In germline, CDR1 is SNHLY, CDR2 FYNNEI. The CDR3 has 14 residues. The V gene lost 7 bases and the J gene lost 6 bases, with 19 bases spanning the gap. In DNA form, the CDR3 reads TGTGCCAGCAATTCCAGGCGTTGGCTCGGCGAGCAGTACTTC. This sequence encodes CASNSRRWLGEQYF.

The rearrangement links TRBV23-1 to TRBJ2-7, with D perhaps TRBD1 or TRBD2 (5 bases each). TRBV23-1 is an open reading frame, and its role is uncertain. CDR3 length: 13 residues. Trimming removed 7 bases from V and 4 bases from J, with 14 bases in between. The CDR3 is CASNGTSLYEQYV. The CDR3 nucleotides read TGCGCCAGCAATGGGACCAGCCTTTACGAGCAGTACGTC.